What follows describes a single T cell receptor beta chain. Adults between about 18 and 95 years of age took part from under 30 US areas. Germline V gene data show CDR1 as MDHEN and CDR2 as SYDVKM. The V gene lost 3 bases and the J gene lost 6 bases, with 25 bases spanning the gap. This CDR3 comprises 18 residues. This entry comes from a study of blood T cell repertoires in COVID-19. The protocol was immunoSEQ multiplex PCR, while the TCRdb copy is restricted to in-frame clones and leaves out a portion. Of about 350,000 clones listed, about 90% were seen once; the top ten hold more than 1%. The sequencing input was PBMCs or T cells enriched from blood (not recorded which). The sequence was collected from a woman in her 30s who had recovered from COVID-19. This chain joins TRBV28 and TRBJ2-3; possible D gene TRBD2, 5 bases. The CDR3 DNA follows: TGTGCCAGCAGTTTTGATCCAACGGCTTCGAGCGGAGATGATACGCAGTATTTT. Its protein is CASSFDPTASSGDDTQYF.